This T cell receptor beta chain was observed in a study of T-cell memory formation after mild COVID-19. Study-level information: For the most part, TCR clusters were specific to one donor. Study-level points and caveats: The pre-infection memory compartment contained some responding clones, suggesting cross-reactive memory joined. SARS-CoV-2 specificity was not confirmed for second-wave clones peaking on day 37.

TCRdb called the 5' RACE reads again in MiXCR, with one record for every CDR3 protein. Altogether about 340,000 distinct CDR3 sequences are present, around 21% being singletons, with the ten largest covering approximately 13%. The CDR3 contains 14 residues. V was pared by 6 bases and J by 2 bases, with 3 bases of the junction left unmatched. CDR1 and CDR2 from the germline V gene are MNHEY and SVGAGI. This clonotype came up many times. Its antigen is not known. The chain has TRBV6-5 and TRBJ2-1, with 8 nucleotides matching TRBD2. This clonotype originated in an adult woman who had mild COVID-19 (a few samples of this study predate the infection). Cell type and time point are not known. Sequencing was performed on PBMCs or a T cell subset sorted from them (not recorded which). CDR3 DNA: TGTGCCAGCAGCGCCGGGGGGGCCTACAATGAGCAGTTCTTC. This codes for CASSAGGAYNEQFF.